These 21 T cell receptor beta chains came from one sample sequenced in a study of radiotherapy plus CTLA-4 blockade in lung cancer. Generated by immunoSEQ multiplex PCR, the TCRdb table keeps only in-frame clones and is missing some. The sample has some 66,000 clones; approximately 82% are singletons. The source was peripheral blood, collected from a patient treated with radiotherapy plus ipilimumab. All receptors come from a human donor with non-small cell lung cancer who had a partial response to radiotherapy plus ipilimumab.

CDR3 bases: TGTGCCAGCAGCTTTGGAGCGGGAGGCTACAATGAGCAGTTCTTC. Its protein is CASSFGAGGYNEQFF. The genes are TRBV7-3 and TRBJ2-1; 9 nucleotides line up with TRBD2. Germline CDR1 SGHTA, CDR2 FQGTGA. The CDR3 contains 15 residues. V lost 3 bases and J lost 3; bases outside the gene matches: 3.

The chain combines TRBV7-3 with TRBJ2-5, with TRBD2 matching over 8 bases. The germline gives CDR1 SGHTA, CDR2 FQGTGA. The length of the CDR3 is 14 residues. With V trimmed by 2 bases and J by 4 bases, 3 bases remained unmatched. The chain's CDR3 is CASSLGTSGETQYF. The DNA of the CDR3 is TGTGCCAGCAGCTTAGGTACTAGCGGAGAGACCCAGTACTTC. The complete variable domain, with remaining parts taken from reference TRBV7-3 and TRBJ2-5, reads GAGVSQTPSNKVTEKGKYVELRCDPISGHTALYWYRQSLGQGPEFLIYFQGTGAADDSGLPNDRFFAVRPEGSVSTLKIQRTERGDSAVYLCASSLGTSGETQYFGPGTRLLVL.

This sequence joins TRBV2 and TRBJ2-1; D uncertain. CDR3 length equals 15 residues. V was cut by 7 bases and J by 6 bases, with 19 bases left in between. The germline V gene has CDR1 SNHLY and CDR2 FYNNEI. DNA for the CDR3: TGTGCCAGCAACCCGCAAGACGGGTTTGTCAATGAGCAGTTCTTC. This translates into CASNPQDGFVNEQFF.

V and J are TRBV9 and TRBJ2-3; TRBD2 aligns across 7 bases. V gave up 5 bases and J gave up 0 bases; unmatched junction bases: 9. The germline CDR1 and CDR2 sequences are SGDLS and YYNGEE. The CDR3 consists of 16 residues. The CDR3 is CASSPLSSGSTDTQYF. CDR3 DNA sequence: TGTGCCAGCAGTCCTCTCTCTAGCGGTAGCACAGATACGCAGTATTTT.

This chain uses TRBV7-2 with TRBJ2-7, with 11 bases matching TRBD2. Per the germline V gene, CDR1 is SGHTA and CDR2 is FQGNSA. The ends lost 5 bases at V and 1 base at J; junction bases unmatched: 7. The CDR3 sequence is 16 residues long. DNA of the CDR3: TGTGCCAGCAGCCAAAGGGGGACTAGCGGTTCCTACGAGCAGTACTTC. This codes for CASSQRGTSGSYEQYF.

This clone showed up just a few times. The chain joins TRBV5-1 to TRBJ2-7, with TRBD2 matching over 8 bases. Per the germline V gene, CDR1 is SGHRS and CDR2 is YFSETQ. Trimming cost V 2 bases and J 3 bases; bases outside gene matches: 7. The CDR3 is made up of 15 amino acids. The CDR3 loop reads CASSFVSGAGYEQYF. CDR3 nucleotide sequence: TGCGCCAGCAGCTTTGTTAGCGGGGCAGGCTACGAGCAGTACTTC. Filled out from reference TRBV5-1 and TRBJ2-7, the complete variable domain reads KAGVTQTPRYLIKTRGQQVTLSCSPISGHRSVSWYQQTPGQGLQFLFEYFSETQRNKGNFPGRFSGRQFSNSRSEMNVSTLELGDSALYLCASSFVSGAGYEQYFGPGTRLTVT.

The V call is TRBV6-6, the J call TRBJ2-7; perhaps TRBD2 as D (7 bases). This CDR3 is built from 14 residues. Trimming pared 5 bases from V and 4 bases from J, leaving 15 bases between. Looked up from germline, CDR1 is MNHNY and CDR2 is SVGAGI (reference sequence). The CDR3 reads CASSDTGRGYEQYF. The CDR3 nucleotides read TGTGCCAGCAGTGACACAGGGAGGGGATACGAGCAGTACTTC.

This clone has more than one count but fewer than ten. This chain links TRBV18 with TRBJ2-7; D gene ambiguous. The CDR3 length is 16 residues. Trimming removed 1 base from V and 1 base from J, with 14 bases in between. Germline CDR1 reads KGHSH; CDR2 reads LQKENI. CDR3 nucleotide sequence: TGTGCCAGCTCACCACAAAGCAGAGGAGCTTCCTACGAGCAGTACTTC. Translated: CASSPQSRGASYEQYF.

This CDR3 reads CASSGQMRSYEQYF. The DNA for the CDR3 is TGTGCCAGCAGCGGACAGATGCGATCCTACGAGCAGTACTTC. J is TRBJ2-7 and V is TRBV2; weak D call: TRBD1 (6 bases). The germline CDR1 and CDR2 sequences are SNHLY and FYNNEI. This CDR3 comprises 14 residues. V gave up 6 bases and J gave up 1 base, with 13 bases separating them.

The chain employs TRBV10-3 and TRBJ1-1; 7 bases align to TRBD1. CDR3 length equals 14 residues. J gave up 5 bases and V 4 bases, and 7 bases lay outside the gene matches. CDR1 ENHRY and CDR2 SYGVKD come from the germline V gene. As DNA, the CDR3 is TGTGCCATCAGTGGAGAGGGGGCGCGGACTGAAGCTTTCTTT. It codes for CAISGEGARTEAFF.

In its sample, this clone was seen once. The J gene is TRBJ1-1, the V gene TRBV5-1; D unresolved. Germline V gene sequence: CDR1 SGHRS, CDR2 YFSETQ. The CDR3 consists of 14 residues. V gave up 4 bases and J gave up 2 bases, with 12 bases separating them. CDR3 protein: CASSPGTINTEAFF. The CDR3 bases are TGCGCCAGCAGCCCGGGAACCATAAACACTGAAGCTTTCTTT.

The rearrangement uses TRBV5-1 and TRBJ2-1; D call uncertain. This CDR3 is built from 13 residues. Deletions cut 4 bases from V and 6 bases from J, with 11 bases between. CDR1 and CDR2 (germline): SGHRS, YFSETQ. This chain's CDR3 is CASSVGSANEQFF. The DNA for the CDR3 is TGCGCCAGCAGCGTGGGCAGCGCCAATGAGCAGTTCTTC.

CDR3 nucleotide sequence: TGCGCCAGCACTCTAGCGGGAAAAGAGACCCAGTACTTC. This gives the protein CASTLAGKETQYF. The V gene is TRBV5-1, the J gene TRBJ2-5, with 9 nucleotides matching TRBD2. J gave up 3 bases and V 6 bases, and 3 bases lay outside the gene matches. The CDR3 has 13 residues. The germline V gene has CDR1 SGHRS and CDR2 YFSETQ.

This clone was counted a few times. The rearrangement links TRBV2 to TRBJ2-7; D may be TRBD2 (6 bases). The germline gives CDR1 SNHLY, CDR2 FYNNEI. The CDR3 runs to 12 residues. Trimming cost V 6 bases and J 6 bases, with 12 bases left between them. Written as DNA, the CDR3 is TGTGCCAGCAGCCCACTAGCCATCGAGCAGTACTTC. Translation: CASSPLAIEQYF.

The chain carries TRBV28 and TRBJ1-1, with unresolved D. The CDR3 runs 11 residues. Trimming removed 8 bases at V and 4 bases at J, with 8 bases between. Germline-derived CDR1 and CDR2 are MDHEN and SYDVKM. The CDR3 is CASLGPTEAFF. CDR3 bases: TGTGCCAGCCTGGGCCCCACTGAAGCTTTCTTT.

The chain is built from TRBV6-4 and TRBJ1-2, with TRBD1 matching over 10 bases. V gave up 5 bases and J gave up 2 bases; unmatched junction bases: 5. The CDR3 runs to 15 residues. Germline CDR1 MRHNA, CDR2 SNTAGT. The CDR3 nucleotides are TGTGCCAGCAGTCGATCGGGACAGGGGAACTATGGCTACACCTTC. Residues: CASSRSGQGNYGYTF.

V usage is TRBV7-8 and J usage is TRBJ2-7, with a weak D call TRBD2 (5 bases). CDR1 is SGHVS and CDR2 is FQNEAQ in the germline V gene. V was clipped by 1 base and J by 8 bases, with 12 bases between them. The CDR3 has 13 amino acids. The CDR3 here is CASSLVGSEQQYF. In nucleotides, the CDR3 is TGTGCCAGCAGCTTAGTGGGTAGCGAGCAGCAGTACTTC.

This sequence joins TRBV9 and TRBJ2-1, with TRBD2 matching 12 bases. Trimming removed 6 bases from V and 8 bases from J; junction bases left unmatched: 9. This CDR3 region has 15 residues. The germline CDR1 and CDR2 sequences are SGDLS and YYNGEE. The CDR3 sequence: CASTLLAGGPHEQFF. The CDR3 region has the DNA TGTGCCAGCACCCTTCTAGCGGGAGGGCCGCATGAGCAGTTCTTC.

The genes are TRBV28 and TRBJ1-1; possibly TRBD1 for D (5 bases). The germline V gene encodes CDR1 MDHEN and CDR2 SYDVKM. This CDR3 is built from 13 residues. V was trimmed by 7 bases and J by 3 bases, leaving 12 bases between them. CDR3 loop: CASNFGGYTEAFF. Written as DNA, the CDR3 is TGTGCCAGCAATTTCGGGGGGTACACTGAAGCTTTCTTT.

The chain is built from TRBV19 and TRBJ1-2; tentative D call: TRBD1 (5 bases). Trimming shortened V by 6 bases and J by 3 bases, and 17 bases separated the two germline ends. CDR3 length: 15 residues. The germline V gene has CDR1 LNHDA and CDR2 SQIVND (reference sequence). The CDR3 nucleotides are TGTGCCAGTAGGACGGGCCCTGGAGGGGACTATGGCTACACCTTC. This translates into CASRTGPGGDYGYTF.

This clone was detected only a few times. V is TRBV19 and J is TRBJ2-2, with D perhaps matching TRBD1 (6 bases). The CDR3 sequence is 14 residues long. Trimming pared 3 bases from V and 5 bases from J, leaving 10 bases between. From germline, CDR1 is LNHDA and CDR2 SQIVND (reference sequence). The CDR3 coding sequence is TGTGCCAGTAGTATGGGTCAGGGGACCGGGGAGCTGTTTTTT. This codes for CASSMGQGTGELFF.